This T cell receptor beta chain stems from a study of T cells in localized non-small cell lung cancer. This CDR3 is 15 amino acids long. V dropped 1 base and J dropped 1 base, with 10 bases sitting between them. The V gene's germline CDR1 is SGHTA and CDR2 FQGNSA. Only in-frame clones appear in the TCRdb table, and some are missing; sequencing was by immunoSEQ multiplex PCR. Of some 33,000 clones listed, around 90% are singletons. Here the sequenced sample was PBMCs, taken before any cancer treatment. This TCR derives from a man aged 40-75 years with stage II lung adenocarcinoma. V usage is TRBV7-2 and J usage is TRBJ2-5; D unclear. The CDR3 sequence is CASSLVQTFQETQYF. CDR3 DNA sequence: TGTGCCAGCAGCTTAGTGCAGACCTTCCAAGAGACCCAGTACTTC.